A selection of T cell receptor beta chains follows, all from one sample in a study of cytomegalovirus exposure and HLA in healthy donors. Method: immunoSEQ multiplex PCR; TCRdb's copy keeps in-frame clones and lacks some. The table lists approximately 76,000 clones, 94% of them singletons. The sequenced sample consisted of PBMCs. The receptor source for this set is a young woman in good health and CMV-seronegative. CDR3s include the opening cysteine and the closing phenylalanine or tryptophan. A D gene is named only where the DNA matches it firmly. Clone sizes are given selectively: once, few, many, or a class where the clone is expanded.

cdr3_aa: CASSQAPGSPETQYF
cdr3_nt: TGCGCCAGCAGCCAAGCCCCCGGTAGCCCGGAGACCCAGTACTTC
j_call: TRBJ2-5
clone_size: .
v_call: TRBV4-1
d_call: .

cdr3_aa: CASTNQRYSYEQYF
cdr3_nt: TGTGCCAGCACCAACCAGCGTTACTCCTACGAGCAGTACTTC
j_call: TRBJ2-7
clone_size: few
v_call: TRBV2
d_call: .

cdr3_aa: CASSVDPRQGMNTEAFF
cdr3_nt: TGTGCCAGCAGCGTAGACCCCCGACAGGGGATGAACACTGAAGCTTTCTTT
j_call: TRBJ1-1
clone_size: few
v_call: TRBV9
d_call: TRBD1

cdr3_aa: CASRYGTGYYGYTF
cdr3_nt: TGTGCCAGTCGCTACGGGACAGGGTACTATGGCTACACCTTC
j_call: TRBJ1-2
clone_size: .
v_call: TRBV19
d_call: TRBD1

cdr3_aa: CACRGGSYNEQFF
cdr3_nt: TGTGCCTGCAGGGGAGGGAGCTACAATGAGCAGTTCTTC
j_call: TRBJ2-1
clone_size: .
v_call: TRBV30
d_call: .

cdr3_aa: CASSWTGTQNSYEQYF
cdr3_nt: TGCGCCAGCAGCTGGACCGGGACACAAAACTCCTACGAGCAGTACTTC
j_call: TRBJ2-7
clone_size: .
v_call: TRBV5-1
d_call: .

cdr3_aa: CASRTASGANVLTF
cdr3_nt: TGTGCCAGCAGGACAGCCTCTGGGGCCAACGTCCTGACTTTC
j_call: TRBJ2-6
clone_size: .
v_call: TRBV28
d_call: .

cdr3_aa: CASSSPGTGSSYEQYF
cdr3_nt: TGTGCCAGCAGCTCGCCCGGGACAGGGAGCTCCTACGAGCAGTACTTC
j_call: TRBJ2-7
clone_size: .
v_call: TRBV5-5
d_call: TRBD1

cdr3_aa: CASSREPDYGEKLFF
cdr3_nt: TGTGCCAGCAGCCGAGAACCGGACTATGGTGAAAAACTGTTTTTT
j_call: TRBJ1-4
clone_size: .
v_call: TRBV14
d_call: .

cdr3_aa: CSVEGSSGKIFNEQFF
cdr3_nt: TGCAGCGTTGAAGGGTCTAGCGGCAAAATCTTCAATGAGCAGTTCTTC
j_call: TRBJ2-1
clone_size: few
v_call: TRBV29-1
d_call: TRBD2

cdr3_aa: CASSRTSVSYNEQFF
cdr3_nt: TGTGCCAGCAGTCGGACTAGCGTCTCCTACAATGAGCAGTTCTTC
j_call: TRBJ2-1
clone_size: .
v_call: TRBV2
d_call: TRBD2

cdr3_aa: CASRDLSSTDTQYF
cdr3_nt: TGTGCCAGTCGGGACTTAAGCTCCACAGATACGCAGTATTTT
j_call: TRBJ2-3
clone_size: .
v_call: TRBV2
d_call: .

cdr3_aa: CASSFGGWGQPQHF
cdr3_nt: TGCGCCAGCAGCTTCGGGGGTTGGGGTCAGCCCCAGCATTTT
j_call: TRBJ1-5
clone_size: .
v_call: TRBV5-1
d_call: .

cdr3_aa: CASSYMTDYGYTF
cdr3_nt: TGTGCCAGCAGTTACATGACAGACTATGGCTACACCTTC
j_call: TRBJ1-2
clone_size: .
v_call: TRBV6-5
d_call: .

cdr3_aa: CASSVATGGLMNTEAFF
cdr3_nt: TGTGCCAGCAGCGTAGCTACCGGGGGGCTTATGAACACTGAAGCTTTCTTT
j_call: TRBJ1-1
clone_size: .
v_call: TRBV9
d_call: .

cdr3_aa: CASSTSGLAYEQYF
cdr3_nt: TGTGCCAGTAGTACCAGCGGACTAGCCTACGAGCAGTACTTC
j_call: TRBJ2-7
clone_size: .
v_call: TRBV19
d_call: TRBD2

cdr3_aa: CASSRRVGARNGEKLFF
cdr3_nt: TGCGCCAGCAGCCGTCGGGTGGGGGCGCGGAACGGTGAAAAACTGTTTTTT
j_call: TRBJ1-4
clone_size: once
v_call: TRBV4-3
d_call: .

cdr3_aa: CASSQESGLAVYEQYF
cdr3_nt: TGTGCCAGCAGCCAAGAATCGGGACTAGCGGTCTACGAGCAGTACTTC
j_call: TRBJ2-7
clone_size: .
v_call: TRBV27
d_call: TRBD2

cdr3_aa: CASSPRTSEAFF
cdr3_nt: TGTGCCAGCAGCCCCCGGACAAGTGAAGCTTTCTTT
j_call: TRBJ1-1
clone_size: .
v_call: TRBV7-9
d_call: .

cdr3_aa: CAWRGSPRAITGELFF
cdr3_nt: TGTGCCTGGAGGGGCTCCCCCAGGGCAATCACCGGGGAGCTGTTTTTT
j_call: TRBJ2-2
clone_size: .
v_call: TRBV30
d_call: .

cdr3_aa: CASSLATGGTDTQYF
cdr3_nt: TGTGCCAGCAGCTTGGCTACAGGGGGCACAGATACGCAGTATTTT
j_call: TRBJ2-3
clone_size: .
v_call: TRBV5-4
d_call: TRBD1

cdr3_aa: CASSARATSGSYEQYF
cdr3_nt: TGTGCCAGCAGCGCGCGGGCTACTAGCGGGTCCTACGAGCAGTACTTC
j_call: TRBJ2-7
clone_size: few
v_call: TRBV9
d_call: TRBD2

cdr3_aa: CSARQRYLTGPQETQYF
cdr3_nt: TGCAGCGCCAGACAGAGGTACTTGACAGGGCCACAAGAGACCCAGTACTTC
j_call: TRBJ2-5
clone_size: once
v_call: TRBV29-1
d_call: TRBD1

cdr3_aa: CASTTWGRNGYTF
cdr3_nt: TGTGCCAGCACTACGTGGGGGCGGAATGGCTACACCTTC
j_call: TRBJ1-2
clone_size: .
v_call: TRBV6-5
d_call: .

cdr3_aa: CASSYLSGTTTGELFF
cdr3_nt: TGTGCCAGCAGTTACTTATCCGGGACAACAACCGGGGAGCTGTTTTTT
j_call: TRBJ2-2
clone_size: .
v_call: TRBV6-6
d_call: .

cdr3_aa: CASRLSGGSETQYF
cdr3_nt: TGTGCCAGTAGGCTATCAGGGGGGAGCGAGACCCAGTACTTC
j_call: TRBJ2-5
clone_size: once
v_call: TRBV19
d_call: .

cdr3_aa: CASSPGENYGYTF
cdr3_nt: TGTGCCAGTAGCCCAGGGGAGAACTATGGCTACACCTTC
j_call: TRBJ1-2
clone_size: .
v_call: TRBV19
d_call: .

cdr3_aa: CASSFGGTYEQYF
cdr3_nt: TGCGCCAGCAGCTTTGGCGGGACCTACGAGCAGTACTTC
j_call: TRBJ2-7
clone_size: .
v_call: TRBV5-1
d_call: .

cdr3_aa: CASSQEGMDKGEQYF
cdr3_nt: TGCGCCAGCAGCCAAGAGGGGATGGACAAAGGCGAGCAGTACTTC
j_call: TRBJ2-7
clone_size: .
v_call: TRBV4-3
d_call: .

cdr3_aa: CASSTNTEAFF
cdr3_nt: TGTGCCAGCAGTACTAACACTGAAGCTTTCTTT
j_call: TRBJ1-1
clone_size: .
v_call: TRBV7-9
d_call: .

cdr3_aa: CASSPTVLGNTIYF
cdr3_nt: TGCGCCAGCAGCCCGACAGTTTTGGGAAACACCATATATTTT
j_call: TRBJ1-3
clone_size: .
v_call: TRBV5-1
d_call: .

cdr3_aa: CASSQGGGGDTQYF
cdr3_nt: TGTGCCAGCAGCCAAGGAGGGGGCGGAGATACGCAGTATTTT
j_call: TRBJ2-3
clone_size: .
v_call: TRBV9
d_call: .

cdr3_aa: CASSPRKDRVSNQPQHF
cdr3_nt: TGTGCCAGTAGTCCAAGGAAGGACAGGGTGAGCAATCAGCCCCAGCATTTT
j_call: TRBJ1-5
clone_size: .
v_call: TRBV19
d_call: TRBD1

cdr3_aa: CASSPRRRLEYGYTF
cdr3_nt: TGTGCCAGCAGTCCCCGACGTAGACTAGAGTATGGCTACACCTTC
j_call: TRBJ1-2
clone_size: .
v_call: TRBV2
d_call: .

cdr3_aa: CAISVQDRESYEQYF
cdr3_nt: TGTGCCATCAGTGTCCAGGACAGGGAGTCCTACGAGCAGTACTTC
j_call: TRBJ2-7
clone_size: .
v_call: TRBV10-3
d_call: TRBD1

cdr3_aa: CASSLMEGRETQYF
cdr3_nt: TGCGCCAGCAGCTTGATGGAGGGGCGAGAGACCCAGTACTTC
j_call: TRBJ2-5
clone_size: .
v_call: TRBV5-1
d_call: .

cdr3_aa: CASSISDRASSYEQYF
cdr3_nt: TGTGCCAGTAGTATTTCTGACAGGGCGAGCTCCTACGAGCAGTACTTC
j_call: TRBJ2-7
clone_size: .
v_call: TRBV19
d_call: TRBD1